This T cell receptor beta chain originates from a study of naive and memory T cell subsets. A word on this clonotype: The antigen remains undetermined.

The CDR3 runs 13 residues. The V gene's germline CDR1 is MDHEN and CDR2 SYDVKM. V trimming: 6 bases; J trimming: 9 bases; junction bases outside the gene matches: 6. The beta constant-region primer was an equimolar mix of two oligonucleotides covering TRBC1 and TRBC2. The ligated cDNA underwent four PCR rounds using SP2 and nested alpha and beta constant-region primers. TCRdb re-analysed the UMI-ligation and nested PCR reads in MiXCR, keeping a single row per CDR3 protein. The table shows 140,000 to 150,000 distinct CDR3 sequences, with approximately 24% occurring only once. Points from the study as a whole: Especially in CD8 cells, naive repertoires contained a few larger clonotypes, possibly CD45RA-re-expressing memory cells. From naive to CM, EM and EMRA, diversity decreased and Gini increased.

The rearrangement joins TRBV28 to TRBJ2-1, with 9 nucleotides matching TRBD1. The receptor comes from a human donor in good health. Source material: naive CD4+ T cells from blood. This CDR3 reads CASRRDRAGEQFF. The CDR3 DNA reads TGTGCCAGCAGAAGGGACAGGGCGGGTGAGCAGTTCTTC.